The 18 T cell receptor beta chains presented below share a single source sample, sequenced in a study of lymphopenia after photon versus proton radiotherapy. Data came from immunoSEQ multiplex PCR; TCRdb stores just in-frame clones and leaves some out. The sample contains roughly 13,000 clones, approximately 90% of which appear only once. The sample here was peripheral blood, taken from a patient treated with photon-based radiotherapy. Every receptor here comes from a man in his fifties or sixties with pancreatic cancer.

CDR3 bases: TGTGCCAGCAGCCAGGGACAGCCAGTTAACTATGGCTACACCTTC. Translated, it gives CASSQGQPVNYGYTF. The chain joins TRBV7-9 to TRBJ1-2, with TRBD1 matching over 7 bases. The CDR3 consists of 15 residues. CDR1 is SEHNR, CDR2 FQNEAQ, per germline (reference sequence). V lost 5 bases, J lost 1 base, and 7 bases stayed unmatched.

The gene calls are TRBV5-1 and TRBJ2-5; perhaps D is TRBD1 or TRBD2 (5 bases each). Deletions cut 4 bases from V and 4 bases from J, with 20 bases between. The CDR3 runs to 16 residues. Germline CDR1 SGHRS, CDR2 YFSETQ. The CDR3 bases are TGCGCCAGCAGCACCGGGACCAGTGGTTTGGGAGAGACCCAGTACTTC. Translated: CASSTGTSGLGETQYF.

The chain recombines TRBV2 with TRBJ1-6; D unclear. The CDR3 totals 14 residues. Germline V lookup: CDR1 SNHLY, CDR2 FYNNEI. With 4 bases removed from V and 6 bases from J, the gap between germline ends came to 10 bases. The DNA of the CDR3 is TGTGCCAGCAGTGTAGAGGGATTTAATTCACCCCTCCACTTT. The encoded protein is CASSVEGFNSPLHF.

The gene calls are TRBV7-2 and TRBJ2-1; 14 positions match TRBD2. CDR1 and CDR2 from the germline V gene are SGHTA and FQGNSA. J gave up 1 base and V 5 bases, and 7 bases lay outside the gene matches. The CDR3 loop spans 18 amino acids. As DNA, the CDR3 is TGTGCCAGCAGCCGGAAGACTAGCGGGGGGGTGTCCTACAATGAGCAGTTCTTC. Protein sequence: CASSRKTSGGVSYNEQFF.

The rearrangement links TRBV6-1 to TRBJ2-7; possibly TRBD1 for D (7 bases). CDR3 length: 17 residues. Trimming took 2 bases from V and 4 from J, leaving 21 bases between them. Germline V gene sequence: CDR1 MNHNS, CDR2 SASEGT. The CDR3 reads CASSEIGRRGLAYEQYF. The DNA for the CDR3 is TGTGCCAGCAGTGAAATTGGTAGGAGGGGGCTTGCTTACGAGCAGTACTTC.

The chain employs TRBV6-5 and TRBJ2-5, with unresolved D. Between the trimmed V and J ends, which lost 6 bases and 7 bases, there was a span of 15 bases. The germline V gene encodes CDR1 MNHEY and CDR2 SVGAGI. This CDR3 is 13 amino acids long. The CDR3 here is CASSLDLDGTQYF. DNA for the CDR3: TGTGCCAGCAGCCTCGACCTAGATGGGACCCAGTACTTC.

The chain employs TRBV6-5 and TRBJ2-3; 8 bases align to TRBD2. V lost 6 bases to trimming and J lost 6 bases; unmatched junction nucleotides: 11. CDR1 and CDR2 (germline): MNHEY, SVGAGI. This CDR3 is 15 amino acids long. The CDR3 DNA is TGTGCCAGCAGCCACCTCGCGGGGGGTCCGGATACGCAGTATTTT. It specifies CASSHLAGGPDTQYF.

V usage is TRBV4-3 and J usage is TRBJ2-1, with 13 bases identical to TRBD2. The J segment lost 2 bases and the V segment lost 4 bases, leaving 11 bases of the junction unmatched. Germline loops: CDR1 LGHNA, CDR2 YSLEER. The CDR3 length is 19 residues. Written as DNA, the CDR3 is TGCGCCAGCAGCCGCGCCCCTTCACTAGCGGGGGGGCCCTACAATGAGCAGTTCTTC. Its protein product is CASSRAPSLAGGPYNEQFF.

The chain recombines TRBV7-7 with TRBJ2-7; 11 bases are shared with TRBD2. V dropped 5 bases and J dropped 2; count of bases not matched to a gene: 5. The CDR3 contains 15 residues. Germline CDR1 SSHAT, CDR2 FNYEAQ (reference sequence). CDR3 DNA: TGTGCCAGCAGCCAGGGGACTAGCGGACCCTACGAGCAGTACTTC. This gives the protein CASSQGTSGPYEQYF.

This clone has more than one count but fewer than ten. The chain employs TRBV27 and TRBJ1-2, with 11 bases identical to TRBD1. In germline, CDR1 is MNHEY, CDR2 SMNVEV (reference sequence). V was pared by 5 bases and J by 6 bases, with 5 bases of the junction left unmatched. The CDR3 length is 14 residues. CDR3: CASSRTGGFDGYTF. The CDR3 DNA sequence: TGTGCCAGCAGTCGGACAGGGGGCTTCGATGGCTACACCTTC.

The chain has TRBV5-4 and TRBJ1-1; 9 nucleotides match TRBD1. Germline V CDR1 and CDR2: SGHNT, YYREEE (reference sequence). V was clipped by 4 bases and J by 0 bases; unmatched bases: 13. CDR3 length equals 18 residues. In DNA, the CDR3 is TGTGCCAGCAGCCGCTACAGGGGGCATCGTACTTTGAACACTGAAGCTTTCTTT. Translating it yields CASSRYRGHRTLNTEAFF. Complete variable domain (other parts from reference TRBV5-4 and TRBJ1-1): ETGVTQSPTHLIKTRGQQVTLRCSSQSGHNTVSWYQQALGQGPQFIFQYYREEENGRGNFPPRFSGLQFPNYSSELNVNALELDDSALYLCASSRYRGHRTLNTEAFFGQGTRLTVV.

The chain links TRBV5-1 to TRBJ2-7; TRBD1 agrees at 9 bases. Germline lookup yields CDR1 SGHRS and CDR2 YFSETQ. This CDR3 spans 18 amino acids. V was pared by 4 bases and J by 0 bases, with 14 bases of the junction left unmatched. In DNA, the CDR3 is TGCGCCAGCAGCGGGACAGGGATTTCCCCAAGTGGCTCCTACGAGCAGTACTTC. Translating it yields CASSGTGISPSGSYEQYF.

This chain joins TRBV6-5 and TRBJ1-3; D is ambiguous. Trimming left V 0 bases short and J 3 bases short, with 6 bases between. Germline values: CDR1 MNHEY, CDR2 SVGAGI. The CDR3 extends over 14 amino acids. DNA of the CDR3: TGTGCCAGCAGTTACTCGTTTTTTGGAAACACCATATATTTT. This encodes CASSYSFFGNTIYF.

The rearrangement joins TRBV5-4 to TRBJ2-5; maybe TRBD1 (6 bases). The CDR3 consists of 16 residues. The V and J ends lost 1 base and 3 bases respectively, with 16 bases between them. CDR1 is SGHNT and CDR2 is YYREEE in the germline V gene (reference sequence). CDR3 protein: CASSLSMDRGKETQYF. In DNA, the CDR3 is TGTGCCAGCAGCTTGTCTATGGACAGAGGCAAAGAGACCCAGTACTTC.

This chain links TRBV9 with TRBJ1-1; D unresolved. The germline CDR1 and CDR2 sequences are SGDLS and YYNGEE. The V gene lost 3 bases and the J gene lost 6 bases, with 15 bases spanning the gap. The CDR3 loop spans 14 amino acids. This CDR3 reads CASSEGGWSAEAFF. In nucleotides, the CDR3 is TGTGCCAGCAGCGAGGGTGGTTGGTCGGCTGAAGCTTTCTTT.

The chain employs TRBV4-1 and TRBJ1-2; TRBD1 matches 12 bases. Germline V gives CDR1 MGHRA, CDR2 YSYEKL. V dropped 3 bases and J dropped 8; count of bases not matched to a gene: 7. There are 15 residues in the CDR3. The CDR3 loop reads CASSQGQGALGGYTF. The CDR3 DNA sequence: TGCGCCAGCAGCCAGGGACAGGGGGCGCTTGGGGGCTACACCTTC.

The chain uses TRBV5-6 and TRBJ1-6; D may be TRBD1 (5 bases). With 3 bases removed from V and 9 bases from J, the gap between germline ends came to 19 bases. Germline-derived CDR1 and CDR2 are SGHDT and YYEEEE. This CDR3 region has 16 residues. The CDR3 region has the DNA TGTGCCAGCAGCTCCAAGGGTGGGGGTGCGGGTTCACCCCTCCACTTT. Its protein is CASSSKGGGAGSPLHF.

This chain links TRBV11-1 with TRBJ1-5; D remains ambiguous. V was cut by 4 bases and J by 5 bases, with 9 bases left in between. Per germline, CDR1 SGHAT and CDR2 FQDESV (reference sequence). The CDR3 spans 13 residues. The CDR3 nucleotides are TGTGCCAGCAGCTCACGGACGGATCAGCCCCAGCATTTT. As protein: CASSSRTDQPQHF.